The rows below give T cell receptor beta chains drawn from one sample of a study of T cell responses to AZD1222 COVID-19 vaccine. The table came from immunoSEQ multiplex PCR; TCRdb's copy has only in-frame clones and leaves some out. This sample has some 190,000 clones, with roughly 94% found just once. The sequencing here drew on peripheral blood, taken 28 days after the second dose of the MenACWY control vaccine. The receptor set was obtained from an adult who received the MenACWY meningococcal vaccine as a control. The CDR3 runs from the conserved cysteine through the conserved F or W. D genes are given only for firm matches. Size tells how often a clone was seen (once, few, many) or the class of an expanded clone, and some rows leave it out.

>-|once|TRBV7-9|TRBJ2-1
CASSLGSVSSYNEQFF
TGTGCCAGCAGCTTGGGGAGTGTTAGCTCCTACAATGAGCAGTTCTTC
>-|once|TRBV28|TRBJ2-5
CASTTRDQRETQYF
TGTGCCAGCACCACCCGGGACCAACGAGAGACCCAGTACTTC
>-|once|TRBV4-2|TRBJ2-1
CASSQVTAASYNEQFF
TGTGCCAGCAGCCAAGTGACAGCGGCGTCCTACAATGAGCAGTTCTTC
>TRBD1|-|TRBV28|TRBJ2-1
CASGQDYNEQFF
TGTGCCAGCGGACAGGACTACAATGAGCAGTTCTTC
>-|-|TRBV14|TRBJ2-7
CASSQVGSYEQYF
TGTGCCAGCAGCCAAGTTGGATCCTACGAGCAGTACTTC
>-|-|TRBV3-1/TRBV3-2|TRBJ2-7
CASSQDGARAYEQYF
TGTGCCAGCAGCCAAGATGGGGCTAGGGCCTACGAGCAGTACTTC
>-|-|TRBV11-1|TRBJ1-1
CASSPSSGTEAFF
TGTGCCAGCAGCCCGTCATCGGGCACTGAAGCTTTCTTT
>-|once|TRBV2|TRBJ1-2
CASRHGAGMSYTF
TGTGCCAGCAGGCACGGGGCCGGGATGAGCTACACCTTC
>TRBD1|-|TRBV29-1|TRBJ2-7
CSVNGGTGGYEQYF
TGCAGCGTGAACGGGGGGACAGGGGGCTACGAGCAGTACTTC
>TRBD2|-|TRBV5-4|TRBJ2-1
CASSPGLAGGVNEQFF
TGTGCCAGCAGCCCAGGACTAGCGGGAGGAGTCAATGAGCAGTTCTTC
>-|once|TRBV6-5|TRBJ1-2
CASSLRTVTTNYGYTF
TGTGCCAGCAGTTTACGGACCGTCACCACTAACTATGGCTACACCTTC
>TRBD1|-|TRBV7-2|TRBJ2-5
CASSSGQQETQYF
TGTGCCAGCAGCTCGGGACAGCAAGAGACCCAGTACTTC
>-|-|TRBV4-3|TRBJ1-1
CASSQVRDTYTEAFF
TGCGCCAGCAGCCAAGTCAGGGACACCTACACTGAAGCTTTCTTT
>-|-|TRBV28|TRBJ2-5
CASLLGGSQETQYF
TGTGCCAGCCTCCTCGGTGGCTCTCAAGAGACCCAGTACTTC
>-|-|TRBV12-3/TRBV12-4|TRBJ2-7
CASRADSPEQYF
TGTGCCAGCAGGGCTGATTCCCCCGAGCAGTACTTC
>-|-|TRBV14|TRBJ2-7
CASSQDAGRYEQYF
TGTGCCAGCAGCCAAGATGCAGGGAGGTACGAGCAGTACTTC
>TRBD2|-|TRBV6-5|TRBJ2-3
CASRPGLATDTQYF
TGTGCCAGCAGACCGGGACTAGCAACCGATACGCAGTATTTT
>-|-|TRBV5-1|TRBJ2-5
CASSLAGRQETQYF
TGCGCCAGCAGCTTGGCTGGACGGCAAGAGACCCAGTACTTC
>-|-|TRBV5-5|TRBJ1-1
CASTRSSLNTEAFF
TGTGCCAGCACCCGGAGCAGTTTGAACACTGAAGCTTTCTTT
>TRBD2|-|TRBV18|TRBJ2-1
CASSPSSGRSPYNEQFF
TGTGCCAGCTCACCGTCTAGCGGCCGGTCACCATACAATGAGCAGTTCTTC
>TRBD1|-|TRBV6-5|TRBJ2-7
CASRDRGFEQYF
TGTGCCAGCCGGGACAGGGGATTCGAGCAGTACTTC
>TRBD2|-|TRBV19|TRBJ2-1
CASSEPGLADEQFF
TGTGCCAGTAGTGAACCGGGACTAGCGGATGAGCAGTTCTTC
>-|-|TRBV7-8|TRBJ1-6
CASSLGSPLHF
TGTGCCAGCAGCCTGGGGTCACCCCTCCACTTT
>-|-|TRBV19|TRBJ1-1
CASKDGQPLNTEAFF
TGTGCCAGTAAAGACGGACAGCCCTTGAACACTGAAGCTTTCTTT
>-|-|TRBV5-3|TRBJ1-5
CARGWGSNQPQHF
TGTGCCAGAGGATGGGGTAGCAATCAGCCCCAGCATTTT
>-|-|TRBV2|TRBJ1-5
CASSEPRRGVTSKYSNQPQHF
TGTGCCAGCAGTGAACCCCGAAGGGGAGTTACCTCGAAGTATAGCAATCAGCCCCAGCATTTT
>-|once|TRBV12-3/TRBV12-4|TRBJ1-2
CASSLGAMSGYTF
TGTGCCAGCAGTTTGGGGGCCATGAGTGGCTACACCTTC
>-|-|TRBV30|TRBJ1-2
CAWSVYYGYTF
TGTGCCTGGAGTGTTTATTATGGCTACACCTTC